This TCR beta chain was sequenced in a study of cytomegalovirus exposure and HLA in healthy donors. The CDR3 runs to 14 residues. Trimming cost V 7 bases and J 5 bases, with 14 bases left between them. Germline V lookup: CDR1 MDHEN, CDR2 SYDVKM. The study, taken as a whole, reports: V- and J-gene trimming of TCR beta was linked (in a later analysis) to a missense DCLRE1C variant.

Healthy bone marrow donors made up the donor group. For this clone: As yet, its antigen is unknown.

PCR employed 60 Vbeta and 13 Jbeta primers. Here immunoSEQ multiplex PCR was the method, and the copy in TCRdb shows in-frame clones only, minus some. The table includes under 150,000 clones, approximately 85% detected once. The rearrangement links TRBV28 to TRBJ2-2, with D possibly matching TRBD2 (5 bases). The material sequenced was PBMCs. This receptor was taken from a male donor in good health and CMV-seropositive. The CDR3 region has the DNA TGTGCCAGCACCCCCCCGAGGGAAACCGGGGAGCTGTTTTTT. Amino acid sequence: CASTPPRETGELFF.